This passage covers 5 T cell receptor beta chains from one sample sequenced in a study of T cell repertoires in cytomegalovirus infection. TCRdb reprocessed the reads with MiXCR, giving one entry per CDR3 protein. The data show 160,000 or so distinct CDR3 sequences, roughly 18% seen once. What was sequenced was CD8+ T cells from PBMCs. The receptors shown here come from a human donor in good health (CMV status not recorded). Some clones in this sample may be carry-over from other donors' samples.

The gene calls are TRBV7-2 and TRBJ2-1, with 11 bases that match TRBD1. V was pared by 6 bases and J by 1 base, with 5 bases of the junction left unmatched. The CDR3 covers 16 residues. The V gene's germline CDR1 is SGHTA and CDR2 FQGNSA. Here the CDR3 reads CASSQRDRGSYNEQFF. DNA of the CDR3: TGTGCCAGCAGTCAGAGGGACAGGGGGTCCTACAATGAGCAGTTCTTC. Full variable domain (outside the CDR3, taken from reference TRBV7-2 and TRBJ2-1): GAGVSQSPSNKVTEKGKDVELRCDPISGHTALYWYRQSLGQGLEFLIYFQGNSAPDKSGLPSDRFSAERTGGSVSTLTIQRTQQEDSAVYLCASSQRDRGSYNEQFFGPGTRLTVL.

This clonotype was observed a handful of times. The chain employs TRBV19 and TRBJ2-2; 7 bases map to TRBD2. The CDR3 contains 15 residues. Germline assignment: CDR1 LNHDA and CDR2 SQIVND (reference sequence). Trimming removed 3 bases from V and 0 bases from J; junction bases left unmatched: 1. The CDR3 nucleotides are TGTGCCAGTAGTATCCTAGCGGCGAACACCGGGGAGCTGTTTTTT. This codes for CASSILAANTGELFF.

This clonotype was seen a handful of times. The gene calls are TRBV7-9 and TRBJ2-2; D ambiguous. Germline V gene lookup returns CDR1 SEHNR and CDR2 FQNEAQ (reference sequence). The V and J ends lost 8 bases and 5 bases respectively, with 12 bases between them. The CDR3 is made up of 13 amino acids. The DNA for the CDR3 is TGTGCCAGCCCTAAGCCGAGGACCGGGGAGCTGTTTTTT. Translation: CASPKPRTGELFF.

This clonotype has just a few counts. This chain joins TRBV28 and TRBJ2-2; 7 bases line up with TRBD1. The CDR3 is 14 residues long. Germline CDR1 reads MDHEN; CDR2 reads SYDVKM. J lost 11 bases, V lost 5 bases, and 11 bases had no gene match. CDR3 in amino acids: CASSPRQGRGELFF. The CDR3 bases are TGTGCCAGCAGTCCACGACAGGGCAGGGGCGAGCTGTTTTTT.

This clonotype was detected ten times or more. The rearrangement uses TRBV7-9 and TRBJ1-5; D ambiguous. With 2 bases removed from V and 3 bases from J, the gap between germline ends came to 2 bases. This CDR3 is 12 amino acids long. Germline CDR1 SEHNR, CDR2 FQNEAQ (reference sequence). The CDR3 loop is CASSLSNQPQHF. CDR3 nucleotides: TGTGCCAGCAGCTTATCCAATCAGCCCCAGCATTTT.